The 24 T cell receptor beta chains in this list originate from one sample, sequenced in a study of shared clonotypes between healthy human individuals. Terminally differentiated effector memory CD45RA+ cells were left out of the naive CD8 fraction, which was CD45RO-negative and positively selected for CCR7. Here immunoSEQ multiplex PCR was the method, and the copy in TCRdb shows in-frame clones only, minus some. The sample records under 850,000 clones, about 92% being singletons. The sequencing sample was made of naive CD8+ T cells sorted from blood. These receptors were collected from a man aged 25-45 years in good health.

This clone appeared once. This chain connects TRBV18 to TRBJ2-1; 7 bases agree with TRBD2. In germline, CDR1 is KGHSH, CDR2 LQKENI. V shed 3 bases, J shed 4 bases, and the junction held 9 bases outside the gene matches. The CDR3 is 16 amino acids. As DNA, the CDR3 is TGTGCCAGCTCACCTGTAGCGGGCGGGAGATACAATGAGCAGTTCTTC. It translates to CASSPVAGGRYNEQFF.

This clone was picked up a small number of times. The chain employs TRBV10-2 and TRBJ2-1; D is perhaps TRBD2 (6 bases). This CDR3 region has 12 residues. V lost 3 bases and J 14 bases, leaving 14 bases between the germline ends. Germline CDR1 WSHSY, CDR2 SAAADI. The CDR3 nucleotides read TGCGCCAGCAGTGATCCAGCGGGTACGGAGTTCTTC. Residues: CASSDPAGTEFF.

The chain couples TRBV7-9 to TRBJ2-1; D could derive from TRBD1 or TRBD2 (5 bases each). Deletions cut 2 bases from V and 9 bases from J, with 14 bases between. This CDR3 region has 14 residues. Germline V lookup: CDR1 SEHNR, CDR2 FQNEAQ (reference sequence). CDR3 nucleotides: TGTGCCAGCAGCTTATCTCCAGGGAGCGGTGAGCAGTTCTTC. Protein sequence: CASSLSPGSGEQFF.

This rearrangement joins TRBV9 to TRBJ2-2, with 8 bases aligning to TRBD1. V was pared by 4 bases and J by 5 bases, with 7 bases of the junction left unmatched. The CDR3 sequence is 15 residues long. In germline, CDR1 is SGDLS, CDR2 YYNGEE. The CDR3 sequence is CASSFTGGITGELFF. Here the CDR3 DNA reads TGTGCCAGCAGCTTCACAGGGGGTATTACCGGGGAGCTGTTTTTT.

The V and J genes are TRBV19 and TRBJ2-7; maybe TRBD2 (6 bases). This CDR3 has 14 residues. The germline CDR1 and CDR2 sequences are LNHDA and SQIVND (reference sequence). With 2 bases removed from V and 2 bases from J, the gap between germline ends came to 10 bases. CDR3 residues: CASSISSATYEQYF. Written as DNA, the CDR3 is TGTGCCAGTAGTATATCTAGCGCGACCTACGAGCAGTACTTC.

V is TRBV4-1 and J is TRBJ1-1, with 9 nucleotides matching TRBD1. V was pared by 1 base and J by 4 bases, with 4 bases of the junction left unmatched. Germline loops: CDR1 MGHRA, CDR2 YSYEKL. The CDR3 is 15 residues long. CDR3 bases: TGCGCCAGCAGCCAAGTACTGACAGGGGGCACTGAAGCTTTCTTT. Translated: CASSQVLTGGTEAFF.

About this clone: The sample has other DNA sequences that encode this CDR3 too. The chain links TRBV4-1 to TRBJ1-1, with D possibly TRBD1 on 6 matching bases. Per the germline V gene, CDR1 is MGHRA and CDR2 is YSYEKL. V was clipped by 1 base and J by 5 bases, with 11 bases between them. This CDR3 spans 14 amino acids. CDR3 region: CASSQVGGGTEAFF. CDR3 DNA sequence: TGCGCCAGCAGCCAAGTAGGAGGGGGGACTGAAGCTTTCTTT.

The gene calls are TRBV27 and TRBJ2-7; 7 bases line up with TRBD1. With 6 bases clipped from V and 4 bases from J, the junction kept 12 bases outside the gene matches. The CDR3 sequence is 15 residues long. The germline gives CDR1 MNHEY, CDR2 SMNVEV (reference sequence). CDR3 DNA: TGTGCCAGCAGCTTAGGGGGCGTCGCATTGTACGAGCAGTACTTC. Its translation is CASSLGGVALYEQYF.

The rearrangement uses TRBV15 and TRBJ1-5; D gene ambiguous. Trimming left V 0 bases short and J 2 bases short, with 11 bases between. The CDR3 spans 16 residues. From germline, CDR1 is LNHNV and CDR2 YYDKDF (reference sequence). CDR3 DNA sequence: TGTGCCACCAGCAGAGATTCTGGGATCGGCAATCAGCCCCAGCATTTT. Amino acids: CATSRDSGIGNQPQHF.

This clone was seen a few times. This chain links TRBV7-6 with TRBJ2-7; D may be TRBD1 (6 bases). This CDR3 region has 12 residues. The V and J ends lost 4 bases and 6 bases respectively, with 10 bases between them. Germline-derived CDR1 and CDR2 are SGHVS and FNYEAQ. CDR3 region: CASSSTGTEQYF. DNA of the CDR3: TGTGCCAGCAGCTCCACAGGGACCGAGCAGTACTTC.

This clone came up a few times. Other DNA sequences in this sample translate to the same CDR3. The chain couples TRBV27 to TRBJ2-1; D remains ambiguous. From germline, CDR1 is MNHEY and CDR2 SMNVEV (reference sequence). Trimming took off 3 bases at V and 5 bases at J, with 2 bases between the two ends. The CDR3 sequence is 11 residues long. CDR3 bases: TGTGCCAGCAGTTTCAACAATGAGCAGTTCTTC. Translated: CASSFNNEQFF.

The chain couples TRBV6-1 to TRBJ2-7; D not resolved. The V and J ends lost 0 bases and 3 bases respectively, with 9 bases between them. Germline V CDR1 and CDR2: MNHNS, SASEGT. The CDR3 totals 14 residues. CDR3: CASSEALWVYEQYF. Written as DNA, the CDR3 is TGTGCCAGCAGTGAAGCTCTTTGGGTCTACGAGCAGTACTTC.

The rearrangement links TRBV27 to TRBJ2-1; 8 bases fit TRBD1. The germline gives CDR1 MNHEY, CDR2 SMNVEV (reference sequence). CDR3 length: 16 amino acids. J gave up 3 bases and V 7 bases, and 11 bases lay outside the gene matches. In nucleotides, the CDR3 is TGTGCCAGCAACCCCAGGAGGGGACAGGACTACAATGAGCAGTTCTTC. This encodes CASNPRRGQDYNEQFF.

The CDR3 nucleotides are TGTGCCAGCAGCACCCGGACTAGCGGGAGAGTAGACAATGAGCAGTTCTTC. This gives the protein CASSTRTSGRVDNEQFF. The chain uses TRBV9 and TRBJ2-1, with 13 bases matching TRBD2. This CDR3 comprises 17 residues. V shed 4 bases and J 5 bases; nucleotides not matched to a gene: 9. Germline V gene sequence: CDR1 SGDLS, CDR2 YYNGEE.

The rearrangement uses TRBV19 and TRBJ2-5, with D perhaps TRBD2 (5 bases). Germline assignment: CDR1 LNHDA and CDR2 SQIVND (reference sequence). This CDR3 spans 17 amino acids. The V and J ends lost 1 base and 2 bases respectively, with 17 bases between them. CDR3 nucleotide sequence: TGTGCCAGTAGTATAGTTAACGTCGGACTTGAACAAGAGACCCAGTACTTC. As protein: CASSIVNVGLEQETQYF. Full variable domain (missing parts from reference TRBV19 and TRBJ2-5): DGGITQSPKYLFRKEGQNVTLSCEQNLNHDAMYWYRQDPGQGLRLIYYSQIVNDFQKGDIAEGYSVSREKKESFPLTVTSAQKNPTAFYLCASSIVNVGLEQETQYFGPGTRLLVL.

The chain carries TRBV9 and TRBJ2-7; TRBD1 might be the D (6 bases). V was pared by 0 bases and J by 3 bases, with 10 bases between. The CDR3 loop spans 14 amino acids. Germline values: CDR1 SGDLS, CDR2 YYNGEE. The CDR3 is CASSVGGGFYEQYF. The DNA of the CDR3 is TGTGCCAGCAGCGTAGGAGGGGGATTCTACGAGCAGTACTTC.

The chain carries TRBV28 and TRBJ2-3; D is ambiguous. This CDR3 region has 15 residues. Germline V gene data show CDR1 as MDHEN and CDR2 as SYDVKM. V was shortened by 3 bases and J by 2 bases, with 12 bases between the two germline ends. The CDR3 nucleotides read TGTGCCAGCAGTTTTGAAGGGCAAGCCACAGATACGCAGTATTTT. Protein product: CASSFEGQATDTQYF.

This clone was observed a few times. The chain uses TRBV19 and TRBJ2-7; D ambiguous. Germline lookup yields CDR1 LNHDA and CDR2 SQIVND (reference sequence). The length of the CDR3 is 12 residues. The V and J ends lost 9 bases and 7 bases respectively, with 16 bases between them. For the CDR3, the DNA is TGTGCCAGGGGCTTGAGTCTGAGAGAGCAGTACTTC. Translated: CARGLSLREQYF. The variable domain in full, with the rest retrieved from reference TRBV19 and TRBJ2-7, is DGGITQSPKYLFRKEGQNVTLSCEQNLNHDAMYWYRQDPGQGLRLIYYSQIVNDFQKGDIAEGYSVSREKKESFPLTVTSAQKNPTAFYLCARGLSLREQYFGPGTRLTVT.

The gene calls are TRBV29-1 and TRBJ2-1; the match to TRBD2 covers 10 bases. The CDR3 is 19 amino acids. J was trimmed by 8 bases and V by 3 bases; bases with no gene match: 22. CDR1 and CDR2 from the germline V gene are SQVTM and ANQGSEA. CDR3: CSVEGGLAGAYPYGYEQFF. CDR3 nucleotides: TGCAGCGTTGAGGGGGGGCTAGCGGGAGCTTACCCGTATGGATATGAGCAGTTCTTC.

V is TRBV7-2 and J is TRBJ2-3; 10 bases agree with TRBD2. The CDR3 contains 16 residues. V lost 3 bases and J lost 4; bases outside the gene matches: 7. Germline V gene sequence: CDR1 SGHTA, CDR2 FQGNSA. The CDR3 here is CASSFSGRARADTQYF. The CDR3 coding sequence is TGTGCCAGCAGCTTCAGCGGGAGGGCGAGGGCAGATACGCAGTATTTT.

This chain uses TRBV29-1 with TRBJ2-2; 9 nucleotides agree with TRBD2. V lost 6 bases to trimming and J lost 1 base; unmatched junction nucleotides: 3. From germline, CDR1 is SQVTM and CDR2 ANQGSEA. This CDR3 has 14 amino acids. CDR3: CSVGLAKNTGELFF. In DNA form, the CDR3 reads TGCAGCGTGGGACTAGCCAAGAACACCGGGGAGCTGTTTTTT.

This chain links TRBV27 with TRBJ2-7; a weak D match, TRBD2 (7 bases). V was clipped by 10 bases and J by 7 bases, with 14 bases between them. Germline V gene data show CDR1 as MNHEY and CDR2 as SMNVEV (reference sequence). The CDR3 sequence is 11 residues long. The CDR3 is CATGGGGEQYF. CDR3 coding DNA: TGTGCCACGGGGGGCGGGGGAGAGCAGTACTTC.

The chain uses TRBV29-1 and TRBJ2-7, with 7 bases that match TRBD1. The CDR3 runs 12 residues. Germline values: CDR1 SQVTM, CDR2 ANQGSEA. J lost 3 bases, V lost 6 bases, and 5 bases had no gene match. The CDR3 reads CSVTGVYYEQYF. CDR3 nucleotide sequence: TGCAGCGTCACAGGGGTCTACTACGAGCAGTACTTC.

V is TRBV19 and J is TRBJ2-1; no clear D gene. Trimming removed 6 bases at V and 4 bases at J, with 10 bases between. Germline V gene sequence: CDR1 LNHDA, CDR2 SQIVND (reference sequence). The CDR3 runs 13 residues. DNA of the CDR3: TGTGCCAGTAGCTTTACTGGGTACAATGAGCAGTTCTTC. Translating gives CASSFTGYNEQFF. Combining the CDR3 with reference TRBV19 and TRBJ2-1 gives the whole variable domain DGGITQSPKYLFRKEGQNVTLSCEQNLNHDAMYWYRQDPGQGLRLIYYSQIVNDFQKGDIAEGYSVSREKKESFPLTVTSAQKNPTAFYLCASSFTGYNEQFFGPGTRLTVL.